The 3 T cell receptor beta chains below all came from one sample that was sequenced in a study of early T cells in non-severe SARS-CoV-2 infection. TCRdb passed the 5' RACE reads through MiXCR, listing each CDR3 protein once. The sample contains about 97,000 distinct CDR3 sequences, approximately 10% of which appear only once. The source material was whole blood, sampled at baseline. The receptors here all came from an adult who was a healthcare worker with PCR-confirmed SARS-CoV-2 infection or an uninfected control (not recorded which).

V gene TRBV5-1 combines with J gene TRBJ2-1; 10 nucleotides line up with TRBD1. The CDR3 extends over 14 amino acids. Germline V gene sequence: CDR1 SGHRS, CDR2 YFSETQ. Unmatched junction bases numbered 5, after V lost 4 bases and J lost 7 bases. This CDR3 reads CASSPRTGGNEQFF. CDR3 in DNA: TGCGCCAGCAGCCCCCGGACAGGGGGAAATGAGCAGTTCTTC.

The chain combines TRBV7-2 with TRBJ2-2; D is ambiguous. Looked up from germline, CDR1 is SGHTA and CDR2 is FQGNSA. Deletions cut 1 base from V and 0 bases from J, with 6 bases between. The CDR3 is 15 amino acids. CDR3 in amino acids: CASSLDTPNTGELFF. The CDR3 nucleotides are TGTGCCAGCAGCTTAGACACCCCGAACACCGGGGAGCTGTTTTTT.

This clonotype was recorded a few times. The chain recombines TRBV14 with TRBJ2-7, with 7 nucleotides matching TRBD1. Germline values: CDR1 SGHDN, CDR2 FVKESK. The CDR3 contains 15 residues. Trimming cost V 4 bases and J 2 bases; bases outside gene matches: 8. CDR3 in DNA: TGTGCCAGCAGCCGAGGGACAGCCCCTACCTACGAGCAGTACTTC. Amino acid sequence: CASSRGTAPTYEQYF.